A single sample gave rise to the 9 T cell receptor beta chains below, sequenced in a study of cytomegalovirus exposure and HLA in healthy donors. PCR primers comprised 60 Vbeta and 13 Jbeta primers. The method was immunoSEQ multiplex PCR; TCRdb's version includes in-frame clones alone and lacks a portion of them. This repertoire includes 130,000 or so clones. The sample was PBMCs. These receptors originate from a woman aged 35 to 49 in good health and CMV-seropositive.

The chain's CDR3 is CASSEAMVGAQHF. The CDR3 coding sequence is TGTGCCAGCAGTGAAGCGATGGTAGGGGCCCAGCATTTT. V usage is TRBV6-1 and J usage is TRBJ1-5, with D possibly matching TRBD1 (5 bases). CDR1 and CDR2 (germline): MNHNS, SASEGT. Trimming shortened V by 0 bases and J by 11 bases, and 11 bases separated the two germline ends. This CDR3 spans 13 amino acids.

The chain employs TRBV4-2 and TRBJ2-1, with 8 positions matching TRBD2. V lost 2 bases, J lost 1 base, and 4 bases stayed unmatched. This CDR3 spans 16 amino acids. CDR1 LGHNA and CDR2 YNFKEQ come from the germline V gene. The CDR3 DNA sequence: TGTGCCAGCAGCCAACCAGGCGGGGGGTCCTACAATGAGCAGTTCTTC. This encodes CASSQPGGGSYNEQFF.

This chain uses TRBV28 with TRBJ1-2; weak D call: TRBD1 (6 bases). Germline-derived CDR1 and CDR2 are MDHEN and SYDVKM. The ends were cut back, 5 bases at V and 7 bases at J, with 20 bases in the middle. This CDR3 region has 15 residues. CDR3 loop: CASSPNAVDRSGYTF. The CDR3 DNA reads TGTGCCAGCAGTCCAAATGCCGTAGACAGGAGTGGCTACACCTTC.

This chain connects TRBV29-1 to TRBJ2-5, with D perhaps TRBD2 (6 bases). There are 15 residues in the CDR3. CDR1 and CDR2 from the germline V gene are SQVTM and ANQGSEA. Trimming cost V 0 bases and J 5 bases, with 16 bases left between them. The CDR3 region is CSVEDWASEAETQYF. The CDR3 coding sequence is TGCAGCGTTGAAGATTGGGCTAGCGAGGCGGAGACCCAGTACTTC.

The chain has TRBV2 and TRBJ1-5; 8 bases line up with TRBD1. This CDR3 comprises 13 residues. The V segment lost 6 bases and the J segment 7 bases; nucleotides outside the gene matches: 5. The germline CDR1 and CDR2 sequences are SNHLY and FYNNEI. The DNA for the CDR3 is TGTGCCAGCAGGGGGACAGGAGAACAGCCCCAGCATTTT. This encodes CASRGTGEQPQHF.

J is TRBJ1-3 and V is TRBV25-1; 7 nucleotides align to TRBD1. The V gene end was trimmed by 3 bases and the J gene end by 0 bases; junction bases not matched to a gene: 2. Per the germline V gene, CDR1 is MGHDK and CDR2 is SYGVNS. The CDR3 totals 15 residues. The chain's CDR3 is CASSEGQISGNTIYF. CDR3 DNA: TGTGCCAGCAGTGAGGGACAGATCTCTGGAAACACCATATATTTT.

The chain couples TRBV19 to TRBJ2-1; 10 nucleotides align to TRBD2. The junction had 3 bases not matched to a gene; V was cut back by 5 bases and J by 2 bases. The CDR3 runs 15 residues. Germline V gene lookup returns CDR1 LNHDA and CDR2 SQIVND (reference sequence). CDR3 region: CASSFGTSAYNEQFF. The CDR3, as DNA: TGTGCCAGTAGTTTCGGGACTAGCGCCTACAATGAGCAGTTCTTC.

The rearrangement joins TRBV2 to TRBJ1-4; the match to TRBD1 covers 7 bases. After removal of 7 bases from V and 7 bases from J, the junction contained 12 bases not matched to a gene. The CDR3 spans 15 residues. The germline gives CDR1 SNHLY, CDR2 FYNNEI. The CDR3 sequence: CASTQEGQAGEKLFF. In DNA form, the CDR3 reads TGTGCCAGCACCCAAGAAGGACAGGCGGGTGAAAAACTGTTTTTT.

The J gene is TRBJ2-2, the V gene TRBV7-3; maybe TRBD2 (6 bases). CDR3 length: 15 amino acids. Trimming pared 0 bases from V and 8 bases from J, leaving 13 bases between. Germline V gene data show CDR1 as SGHTA and CDR2 as FQGTGA. The CDR3 protein is CASSLTGGAWGELFF. The CDR3 DNA is TGTGCCAGCAGCTTAACTGGCGGGGCCTGGGGGGAGCTGTTTTTT.